This T cell receptor (beta chain) was found in a study of blood T cell repertoires in COVID-19. Study at large: Some COVID-19 samples were acute and others convalescent; all came from the United States, Italy and Spain. PBMCs, B-cell-depleted T cells, or T cells were the source of the cDNA or gDNA that made up the material.

In the original processing: Amplification with reference gene primers provided the estimates of nucleated cell counts. Using immunoSEQ multiplex PCR, the repertoire was profiled, and TCRdb retains in-frame clones only, with some absent. V and J calls plus clone size are reproduced from that table; the DNA served to infer D and trimming. The sample has about 190,000 clones, about 88% seen once. Material for sequencing was peripheral blood. This clonotype originated in a middle-aged woman who had recovered from COVID-19.

CDR3: CASREGSYNEQFF. Written as DNA, the CDR3 is TGTGCCAGCAGGGAGGGATCCTACAATGAGCAGTTCTTC. V gene TRBV7-2 combines with J gene TRBJ2-1, with a tentative D call TRBD2 (6 bases). This CDR3 is 13 amino acids long. Deletions cut 6 bases from V and 1 base from J, with 7 bases between. Germline-derived CDR1 and CDR2 are SGHTA and FQGNSA.